This T cell receptor (beta chain) was recovered during a study of blood T cell repertoires in COVID-19. Looking at the study overall: Some COVID-19 samples were acute and others convalescent; all came from the United States, Italy and Spain. PBMCs, B-cell-depleted T cells, or T cells were the source of the cDNA or gDNA that made up the material.

The CDR3 extends over 13 amino acids. The V gene end was trimmed by 2 bases and the J gene end by 6 bases; junction bases not matched to a gene: 4. In the original processing: Amplification of reference gene primers provided the estimated nucleated cell counts. Libraries were prepared by immunoSEQ multiplex PCR; TCRdb keeps only in-frame clonotypes and omits some of them. V and J calls and clone size follow that table, whereas D and trimming were derived from the DNA. The repertoire holds roughly 100,000 clones, with roughly 82% as singletons. The J gene is TRBJ2-7, the V gene TRBV12-3 or TRBV12-4; TRBD2 matches 7 bases. The source material was peripheral blood. The TCR originated in a man aged 55 to 70 with acute or convalescent COVID-19. CDR3 sequence: CASSLMGGVEQYF. In DNA, the CDR3 is TGTGCCAGCAGTTTAATGGGGGGGGTCGAGCAGTACTTC.